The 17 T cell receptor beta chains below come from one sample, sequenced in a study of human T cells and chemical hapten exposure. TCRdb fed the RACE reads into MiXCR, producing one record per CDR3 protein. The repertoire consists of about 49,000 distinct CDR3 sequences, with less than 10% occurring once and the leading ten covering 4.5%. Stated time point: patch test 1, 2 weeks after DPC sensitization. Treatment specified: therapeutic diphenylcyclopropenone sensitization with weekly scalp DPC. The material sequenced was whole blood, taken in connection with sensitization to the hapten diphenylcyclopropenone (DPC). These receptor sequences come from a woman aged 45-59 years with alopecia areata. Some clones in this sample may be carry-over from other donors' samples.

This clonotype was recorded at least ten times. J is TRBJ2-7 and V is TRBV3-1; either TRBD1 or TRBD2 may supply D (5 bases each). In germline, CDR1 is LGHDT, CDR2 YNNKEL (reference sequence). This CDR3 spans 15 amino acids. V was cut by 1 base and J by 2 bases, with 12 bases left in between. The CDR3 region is CASSQGRDPAYEQYF. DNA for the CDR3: TGTGCCAGCAGCCAAGGCCGGGACCCCGCCTACGAGCAGTACTTC.

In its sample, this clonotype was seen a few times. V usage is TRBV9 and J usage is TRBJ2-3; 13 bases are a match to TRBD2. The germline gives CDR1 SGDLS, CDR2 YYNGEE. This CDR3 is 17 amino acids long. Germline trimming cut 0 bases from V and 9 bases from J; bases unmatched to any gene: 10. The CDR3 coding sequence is TGTGCCAGCAGCGTAGGGCGGACTAGCGGGAGCCAAGAAACGCAGTATTTT. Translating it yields CASSVGRTSGSQETQYF.

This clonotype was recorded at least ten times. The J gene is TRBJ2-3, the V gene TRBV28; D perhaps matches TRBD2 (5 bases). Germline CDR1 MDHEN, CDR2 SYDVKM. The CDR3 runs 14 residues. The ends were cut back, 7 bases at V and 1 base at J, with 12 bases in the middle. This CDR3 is CASKSGFGTDTQYF. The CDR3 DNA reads TGTGCCAGCAAGAGCGGTTTCGGCACAGATACGCAGTATTTT.

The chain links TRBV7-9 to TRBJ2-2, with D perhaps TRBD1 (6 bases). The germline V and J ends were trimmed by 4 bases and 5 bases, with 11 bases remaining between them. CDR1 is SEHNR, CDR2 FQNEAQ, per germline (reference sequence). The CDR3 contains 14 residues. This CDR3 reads CASSYRVETGELFF. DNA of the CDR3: TGTGCCAGCAGCTACAGGGTGGAGACCGGGGAGCTGTTTTTT.

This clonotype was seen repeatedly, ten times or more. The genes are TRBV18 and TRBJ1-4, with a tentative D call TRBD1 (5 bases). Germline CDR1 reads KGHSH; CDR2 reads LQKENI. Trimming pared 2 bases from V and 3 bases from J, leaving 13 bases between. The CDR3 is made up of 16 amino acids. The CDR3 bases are TGTGCCAGCTCACCAAGGGACCGCCCGCCTAATGAAAAACTGTTTTTT. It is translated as CASSPRDRPPNEKLFF.

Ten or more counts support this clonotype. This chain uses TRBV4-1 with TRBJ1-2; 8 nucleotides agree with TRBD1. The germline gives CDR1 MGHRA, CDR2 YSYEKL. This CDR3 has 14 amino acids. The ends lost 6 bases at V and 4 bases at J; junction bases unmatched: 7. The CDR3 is CASRGTGSTYGYTF. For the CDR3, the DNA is TGCGCCAGCAGGGGGACAGGTTCTACCTATGGCTACACCTTC.

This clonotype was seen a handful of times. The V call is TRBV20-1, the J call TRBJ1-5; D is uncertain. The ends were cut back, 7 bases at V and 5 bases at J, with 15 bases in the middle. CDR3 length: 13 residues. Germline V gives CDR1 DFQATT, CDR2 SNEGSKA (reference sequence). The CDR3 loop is CSGASRVDQPQHF. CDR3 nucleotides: TGCAGTGGGGCAAGTAGGGTCGATCAGCCCCAGCATTTT.

In DNA, the CDR3 is TGTGCCAGCAGCTTATCGTTTCAAGAGACCCAGTACTTC. Translated: CASSLSFQETQYF. The chain joins TRBV7-2 to TRBJ2-5; D unresolved. There are 13 residues in the CDR3. CDR1 and CDR2 (germline): SGHTA, FQGNSA. The V and J ends lost 2 bases and 2 bases respectively, with 6 bases between them.

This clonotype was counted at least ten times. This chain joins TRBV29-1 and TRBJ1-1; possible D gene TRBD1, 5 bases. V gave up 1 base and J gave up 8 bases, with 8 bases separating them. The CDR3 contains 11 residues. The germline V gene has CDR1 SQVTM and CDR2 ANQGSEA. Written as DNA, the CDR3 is TGCAGCGTTGAAGCAGGGACCGAAGCTTTCTTT. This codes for CSVEAGTEAFF.

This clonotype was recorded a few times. The CDR3 sequence: CSAREVAANTGELFF. The CDR3 DNA sequence: TGCAGTGCTAGAGAGGTAGCGGCGAACACCGGGGAGCTGTTTTTT. The J gene is TRBJ2-2, the V gene TRBV20-1, with TRBD2 as a possible D gene (6 bases). From germline, CDR1 is DFQATT and CDR2 SNEGSKA (reference sequence). The CDR3 loop spans 15 amino acids. V was pared by 0 bases and J by 0 bases, with 8 bases between.

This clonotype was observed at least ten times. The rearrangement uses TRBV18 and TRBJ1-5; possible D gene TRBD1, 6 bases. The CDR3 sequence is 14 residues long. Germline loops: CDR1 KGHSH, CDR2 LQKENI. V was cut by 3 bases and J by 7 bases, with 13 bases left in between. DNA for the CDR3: TGTGCCAGCTCACCGGGGGGGGCAGAACAGCCCCAGCATTTT. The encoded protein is CASSPGGAEQPQHF.

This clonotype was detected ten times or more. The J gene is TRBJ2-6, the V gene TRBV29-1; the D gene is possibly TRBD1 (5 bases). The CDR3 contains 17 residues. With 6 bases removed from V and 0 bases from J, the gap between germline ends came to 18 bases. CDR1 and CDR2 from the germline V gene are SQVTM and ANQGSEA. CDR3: CSVRIGVRSSGANVLTF. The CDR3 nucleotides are TGCAGCGTCCGAATAGGGGTGAGGAGCTCTGGGGCCAACGTCCTGACTTTC.

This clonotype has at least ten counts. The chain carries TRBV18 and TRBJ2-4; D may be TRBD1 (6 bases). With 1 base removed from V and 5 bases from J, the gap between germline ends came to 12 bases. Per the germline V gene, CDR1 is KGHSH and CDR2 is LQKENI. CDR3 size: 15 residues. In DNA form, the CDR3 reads TGTGCCAGCTCACCACAGGCAGGGGAGCAAAACATTCAGTACTTC. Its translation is CASSPQAGEQNIQYF.

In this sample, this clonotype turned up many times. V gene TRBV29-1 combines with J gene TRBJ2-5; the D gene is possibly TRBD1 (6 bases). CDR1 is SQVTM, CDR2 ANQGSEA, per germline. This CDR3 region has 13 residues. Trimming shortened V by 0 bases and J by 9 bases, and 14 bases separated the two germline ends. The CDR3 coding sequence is TGCAGCGTTGAAGACTCCGGGGCAGGGGCCCAGTACTTC. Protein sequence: CSVEDSGAGAQYF.

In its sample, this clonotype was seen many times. The CDR3 loop reads CSVTQADQETQYF. Here the CDR3 DNA reads TGCAGCGTTACACAGGCTGACCAAGAGACCCAGTACTTC. This sequence joins TRBV29-1 and TRBJ2-5, with a possible D match to TRBD1 (5 bases). This CDR3 region has 13 residues. In germline, CDR1 is SQVTM, CDR2 ANQGSEA. Trimming pared 5 bases from V and 0 bases from J, leaving 10 bases between. The full variable domain, completed using reference TRBV29-1 and TRBJ2-5, is SAVISQKPSRDICQRGTSLTIQCQVDSQVTMMFWYRQQPGQSLTLIATANQGSEATYESGFVIDKFPISRPNLTFSTLTVSNMSPEDSSIYLCSVTQADQETQYFGPGTRLLVL.

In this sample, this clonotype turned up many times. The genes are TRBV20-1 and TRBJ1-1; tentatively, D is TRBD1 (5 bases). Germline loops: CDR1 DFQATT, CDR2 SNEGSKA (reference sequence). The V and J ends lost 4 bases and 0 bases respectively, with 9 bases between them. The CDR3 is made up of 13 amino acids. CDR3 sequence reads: CSATRGLNTEAFF. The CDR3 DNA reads TGCAGTGCTACTAGGGGTTTGAACACTGAAGCTTTCTTT.

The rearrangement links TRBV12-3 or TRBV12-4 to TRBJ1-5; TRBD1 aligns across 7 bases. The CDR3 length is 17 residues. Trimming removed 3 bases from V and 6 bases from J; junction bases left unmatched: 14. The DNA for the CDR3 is TGTGCCAGCAGTTTTCTTTCAGGGGGTTGGAACGGTCAGCCCCAGCATTTT. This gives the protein CASSFLSGGWNGQPQHF.